This T cell receptor (beta chain) emerged from a study of blood T cell repertoires in COVID-19. Turning to the study itself: From the United States, Italy and Spain came samples of acute and convalescent COVID-19.

Participants' own reports of clinical history determined their cohort assignment. Symptom resolution, clearance, or two negative PCRs marked donors in Cohort 3 as recovered. Method: immunoSEQ multiplex PCR; TCRdb's copy keeps in-frame clones and lacks some. The sample records around 300,000 clones, 86% being singletons. V was pared by 2 bases and J by 7 bases, with 4 bases of the junction left unmatched. The length of the CDR3 is 14 residues. Germline V lookup: CDR1 SGHKS, CDR2 YYEKEE (reference sequence). This TCR came from a woman in her late teens or twenties who had recovered from COVID-19. Sequencing was performed on PBMCs or T cells enriched from blood (not recorded which). This chain links TRBV5-5 with TRBJ1-2; 11 positions match TRBD1. CDR3 sequence (DNA): TGTGCCAGCAGCTTACGGGACAGGGGGGGTGGCTACACCTTC. It yields the protein CASSLRDRGGGYTF.